Each of the 21 T cell receptor beta chains below was sequenced from the same sample in a study of shared clonotypes between healthy human individuals. The data were produced by immunoSEQ multiplex PCR, yet TCRdb's version contains in-frame clones alone and is incomplete. The sample contains about 380,000 clones, around 96% of which appear only once. Sequencing was carried out using memory CD8+ T cells sorted from blood. The subset: CD45RO+ cells pooled with CCR7-negative TemRA cells. The origin of the receptors is a man aged 30 to 45 in good health.

J is TRBJ2-1 and V is TRBV2; 7 bases are shared with TRBD1. Germline V gives CDR1 SNHLY, CDR2 FYNNEI. With 10 bases clipped from V and 3 bases from J, the junction kept 9 bases outside the gene matches. This CDR3 contains 14 residues. The DNA for the CDR3 is TGTGCCATTCTTCTGGCAGGGGGCTACAATGAGCAGTTCTTC. Translating it yields CAILLAGGYNEQFF.

V usage is TRBV27 and J usage is TRBJ2-3, with 13 bases lining up with TRBD2. The CDR3 totals 17 residues. The ends lost 2 bases at V and 2 bases at J; junction bases unmatched: 4. From germline, CDR1 is MNHEY and CDR2 SMNVEV (reference sequence). The CDR3 region is CASSLRTSGRFTDTQYF. CDR3 DNA: TGTGCCAGCAGTTTAAGGACTAGCGGGAGATTCACAGATACGCAGTATTTT.

V usage is TRBV5-1 and J usage is TRBJ2-1; D call uncertain. Germline V CDR1 and CDR2: SGHRS, YFSETQ. Trimming left V 3 bases short and J 0 bases short, with 10 bases between. CDR3 length equals 15 residues. The CDR3 here is CASSSRTSSYNEQFF. The DNA of the CDR3 is TGCGCCAGCAGCTCAAGGACGAGCTCCTACAATGAGCAGTTCTTC. The variable domain in full, completed from reference TRBV5-1 and TRBJ2-1, reads KAGVTQTPRYLIKTRGQQVTLSCSPISGHRSVSWYQQTPGQGLQFLFEYFSETQRNKGNFPGRFSGRQFSNSRSEMNVSTLELGDSALYLCASSSRTSSYNEQFFGPGTRLTVL.

The chain joins TRBV28 to TRBJ1-1; unclear D gene. Germline loops: CDR1 MDHEN, CDR2 SYDVKM. The CDR3 spans 14 residues. With 5 bases removed from V and 2 bases from J, the gap between germline ends came to 12 bases. The CDR3 nucleotides are TGTGCCAGCAGTCGGACCAACGTCAACACTGAAGCTTTCTTT. This sequence encodes CASSRTNVNTEAFF.

This CDR3 is CASRRRSYEQYF. CDR3 in DNA: TGTGCCAGCAGGCGCAGATCCTACGAGCAGTACTTC. The J gene is TRBJ2-7, the V gene TRBV6-6; D is uncertain. The germline gives CDR1 MNHNY, CDR2 SVGAGI (reference sequence). CDR3 length equals 12 residues. The germline V and J ends were trimmed by 6 bases and 1 base, with 7 bases remaining between them.

About this clone: The same CDR3 is also encoded by other DNA sequences in this sample. V and J are TRBV10-3 and TRBJ1-5; D unresolved. This CDR3 is 13 amino acids long. CDR1 is ENHRY and CDR2 is SYGVKD in the germline V gene. V was cut by 2 bases and J by 2 bases, with 4 bases left in between. The CDR3 DNA sequence: TGTGCCATCAGTGAGGGGGGCAATCAGCCCCAGCATTTT. It is translated as CAISEGGNQPQHF.

The V and J genes are TRBV5-1 and TRBJ2-7; the D gene is possibly TRBD2 (6 bases). CDR3 length: 15 amino acids. Germline loops: CDR1 SGHRS, CDR2 YFSETQ. Trimming cost V 4 bases and J 2 bases, with 16 bases left between them. For the CDR3, the DNA is TGCGCCAGCAGCGCCGATCCAGCGGGCCCCTACGAGCAGTACTTC. It encodes CASSADPAGPYEQYF.

Comment on this clone: Other DNA sequences from this sample encode an identical CDR3 as well. CDR3 in DNA: TGTGCCAGCAGCTTGTCCAGCGGGAGCTCCTACGAGCAGTACTTC. Amino acid sequence: CASSLSSGSSYEQYF. This chain links TRBV7-2 with TRBJ2-7, with TRBD2 matching 8 bases. CDR1 is SGHTA, CDR2 FQGNSA, per germline. V lost 3 bases, J lost 0 bases, and 4 bases stayed unmatched. CDR3 length equals 15 residues.

V gene TRBV5-1 combines with J gene TRBJ1-2; D uncertain. CDR3 length: 13 residues. V lost 1 base and J 8 bases, leaving 12 bases between the germline ends. The germline CDR1 and CDR2 sequences are SGHRS and YFSETQ. The CDR3, as DNA: TGCGCCAGCAGCTTGACTGGGCCCGGGGGCTACACCTTC. As protein: CASSLTGPGGYTF.

The chain has TRBV5-4 and TRBJ1-4, with 9 bases lining up with TRBD1. Per germline, CDR1 SGHNT and CDR2 YYREEE (reference sequence). This CDR3 has 15 amino acids. The ends lost 4 bases at V and 3 bases at J; junction bases unmatched: 4. The chain's CDR3 is CASSPDRGANEKLFF. In DNA, the CDR3 is TGTGCCAGCAGCCCGGACAGGGGCGCTAATGAAAAACTGTTTTTT.

V usage is TRBV30 and J usage is TRBJ2-3; TRBD2 matches 8 bases. V dropped 0 bases and J dropped 6; count of bases not matched to a gene: 8. CDR1 and CDR2 (germline): GTSNPN, SVGIG (reference sequence). The CDR3 loop spans 15 amino acids. The CDR3 reads CAWSVLGGRKDTQYF. CDR3 bases: TGTGCCTGGAGTGTACTCGGCGGGAGGAAGGATACGCAGTATTTT.

A single count supports this clone. The CDR3 spells CASGWGGSGYTF. The CDR3 DNA sequence: TGTGCCAGCGGATGGGGCGGGAGTGGCTACACCTTC. The rearrangement joins TRBV2 to TRBJ1-2; tentative D call: TRBD1 (5 bases). The V and J ends lost 8 bases and 7 bases respectively, with 14 bases between them. The germline V gene encodes CDR1 SNHLY and CDR2 FYNNEI. The CDR3 is 12 residues long.

The CDR3 nucleotides are TGCGCCAGCAGCTTGGAGGGGGATGAGCAGTTCTTC. Amino acid sequence: CASSLEGDEQFF. V usage is TRBV5-1 and J usage is TRBJ2-1, with D possibly matching TRBD1 (6 bases). The V gene's germline CDR1 is SGHRS and CDR2 YFSETQ. This CDR3 spans 12 amino acids. V lost 0 bases and J lost 8, with 6 bases in between.

The chain recombines TRBV25-1 with TRBJ2-1, with D perhaps assigned TRBD1 or TRBD2 (5 bases each). Per germline, CDR1 MGHDK and CDR2 SYGVNS. Trimming took off 4 bases at V and 11 bases at J, with 15 bases between the two ends. The CDR3 has 13 amino acids. The CDR3 loop reads CASSVSNTGQQFF. The CDR3, as DNA: TGTGCCAGCAGTGTGTCTAACACGGGACAGCAGTTCTTC.

Only one count was recorded for this clone. This chain links TRBV2 with TRBJ2-5; either TRBD1 or TRBD2 may fit D (7 bases each). CDR1 and CDR2 (germline): SNHLY, FYNNEI. The CDR3 spans 11 residues. V lost 10 bases and J lost 9, with 15 bases in between. CDR3 nucleotides: TGTGCCACTACACAGGGGAGGGCCCAGTACTTC. Protein: CATTQGRAQYF.

The chain couples TRBV11-2 to TRBJ2-1; 11 nucleotides align to TRBD2. With 5 bases clipped from V and 8 bases from J, the junction kept 11 bases outside the gene matches. CDR3 length: 16 residues. Looked up from germline, CDR1 is SGHAT and CDR2 is FQNNGV. CDR3 bases: TGTGCCAGCAGCATGTGGCTAGCGGGAGGTCGGGATGAGCAGTTCTTC. This sequence encodes CASSMWLAGGRDEQFF.

The rearrangement links TRBV28 to TRBJ1-2, with a tentative D call TRBD1 (5 bases). The V gene's germline CDR1 is MDHEN and CDR2 SYDVKM. This CDR3 is built from 12 residues. V was trimmed by 6 bases and J by 8 bases, leaving 13 bases between them. The CDR3 loop is CASRGRGRGYTF. CDR3 sequence (DNA): TGTGCCAGCAGGGGGCGCGGGAGGGGCTACACCTTC.

The V gene is TRBV5-4, the J gene TRBJ2-7; D not certain. The CDR3 is 12 amino acids. The V gene's germline CDR1 is SGHNT and CDR2 YYREEE (reference sequence). V was shortened by 3 bases and J by 7 bases, with 11 bases between the two germline ends. In DNA form, the CDR3 reads TGTGCCAGCAGCTGGCCCTTGGGGGAGCAGTACTTC. Its protein product is CASSWPLGEQYF. Full variable domain (missing parts from reference TRBV5-4 and TRBJ2-7): ETGVTQSPTHLIKTRGQQVTLRCSSQSGHNTVSWYQQALGQGPQFIFQYYREEENGRGNFPPRFSGLQFPNYSSELNVNALELDDSALYLCASSWPLGEQYFGPGTRLTVT.

V and J are TRBV12-5 and TRBJ2-2, with 7 positions matching TRBD2. The CDR3 runs to 14 residues. J lost 4 bases, V lost 3 bases, and 2 bases had no gene match. Per the germline V gene, CDR1 is LGHNT and CDR2 is FRNRAP. CDR3 nucleotides: TGTGCTAGTGGTTTCCGCGGGAGCACCGGGGAGCTGTTTTTT. Encoded protein: CASGFRGSTGELFF.

The chain links TRBV5-4 to TRBJ2-1, with TRBD1 identical over 11 bases. The trim removed 4 bases at V and 8 bases at J, leaving 11 bases unmatched. CDR3 length: 16 amino acids. Germline V gene data show CDR1 as SGHNT and CDR2 as YYREEE (reference sequence). The CDR3 DNA reads as TGTGCCAGCAGCGTACCGGGGGACAGGGGGTTGGATGAGCAGTTCTTC. Translation: CASSVPGDRGLDEQFF.

Of note for this clone: Its ends do not fully match the called genes, so a read error is possible. This CDR3 reads CASSPGLVLF. In nucleotides, the CDR3 is TGTGCCAGCAGCCCCGGACTAGTCCTCTTC. J is TRBJ2-1 and V is TRBV5-8, with 7 positions matching TRBD2. Germline V lookup: CDR1 SGHTS, CDR2 YDEGEE. This CDR3 spans 10 amino acids.